Below, 27 T cell receptor beta chains from the same sample are listed, as sequenced in a study of blood T cells in healthy people across ages. With a J-beta primer mix and a sample-barcoded 5' primer, a second PCR ran about 7 to 12 cycles. TCRdb reprocessed the 5' RACE reads via MiXCR and lists one record per CDR3 protein. Of over 950,000 distinct CDR3 sequences in the sample, about 51% are singletons; the top ten hold about 20%. The sample consisted of blood. These receptors were obtained from a woman aged 55-69 years in good health.

With regard to this clonotype: One end of the junction varies from germline; a read error may be responsible. The chain uses TRBV6-1 and TRBJ2-1; tentative D call: TRBD2 (6 bases). The germline gives CDR1 MNHNS, CDR2 SASEGT. CDR3 size: 18 residues. CDR3: CTSSGGFRLAERTNEQFF. CDR3 bases: TGTACCAGCAGTGGGGGGTTCAGGCTGGCGGAGCGAACCAATGAGCAGTTCTTC.

The chain is built from TRBV6-5 and TRBJ1-2; D ambiguous. Germline CDR1 MNHEY, CDR2 SVGAGI. This CDR3 spans 14 amino acids. Trimming took 4 bases from V and 4 from J, leaving 13 bases between them. The CDR3: CASSSPGTIYGYTF. Written as DNA, the CDR3 is TGTGCCAGCAGTTCCCCGGGCACCATCTATGGCTACACCTTC.

This clonotype was observed a few times. The rearrangement uses TRBV27 and TRBJ1-5; D is perhaps TRBD1 (5 bases). Germline V gene data show CDR1 as MNHEY and CDR2 as SMNVEV (reference sequence). Trimming removed 3 bases from V and 4 bases from J, with 7 bases in between. This CDR3 has 13 residues. As DNA, the CDR3 is TGTGCCAGCAGTTTTGGGGCAAATCAGCCCCAGCATTTT. Its translation is CASSFGANQPQHF.

The V call is TRBV10-3, the J call TRBJ2-2; 7 bases agree with TRBD2. Germline trimming cut 4 bases from V and 4 bases from J; bases unmatched to any gene: 9. Germline V gives CDR1 ENHRY, CDR2 SYGVKD. CDR3 length: 16 amino acids. CDR3 nucleotide sequence: TGTGCCATCAGTGGATCCGGGACTATGAGCACCGGGGAGCTGTTTTTT. Translating gives CAISGSGTMSTGELFF.

Only a few counts were recorded for this clonotype. The V and J genes are TRBV4-1 and TRBJ2-1, with 7 bases matching TRBD2. J lost 9 bases, V lost 1 base, and 0 bases had no gene match. Germline V gene lookup returns CDR1 MGHRA and CDR2 YSYEKL. CDR3 length equals 12 residues. DNA for the CDR3: TGCGCCAGCAGCCAAGGGGGGGGTGAGCAGTTCTTC. Translating it yields CASSQGGGEQFF.

This clonotype was counted at least ten times. This chain joins TRBV14 and TRBJ1-1; D unclear. CDR3 length: 14 amino acids. Germline-derived CDR1 and CDR2 are SGHDN and FVKESK. V was pared by 1 base and J by 4 bases, with 10 bases between. The CDR3: CASSQVSRFTEAFF. CDR3 DNA sequence: TGTGCCAGCAGCCAAGTTTCTCGCTTCACTGAAGCTTTCTTT.

V and J are TRBV28 and TRBJ2-7; no firm D call. The end of the DNA is better explained by TRBJ2-5, so the J call may be wrong. In germline, CDR1 is MDHEN, CDR2 SYDVKM. The CDR3 covers 14 residues. As DNA, the CDR3 is TGTGCCAGCATTGGTGATAGGTCAGGAGAGACCCAGTACTTC. This sequence encodes CASIGDRSGETQYF.

J is TRBJ2-7 and V is TRBV28, with 13 bases aligning to TRBD2. The J segment lost 0 bases and the V segment lost 5 bases, leaving 10 bases of the junction unmatched. Germline V gives CDR1 MDHEN, CDR2 SYDVKM. This CDR3 is 18 amino acids long. The CDR3 DNA reads as TGTGCCAGCAGTCCCCTCGGGACTAGCGGGACGAACTCCTACGAGCAGTACTTC. Amino acids: CASSPLGTSGTNSYEQYF.

The chain links TRBV29-1 to TRBJ1-1; possible D gene TRBD1, 5 bases. V was cut by 5 bases and J by 1 base, with 11 bases left in between. This CDR3 contains 13 residues. CDR1 is SQVTM, CDR2 ANQGSEA, per germline. This CDR3 is CSVSGWGNTEAFF. For the CDR3, the DNA is TGCAGCGTTTCAGGGTGGGGGAACACTGAAGCTTTCTTT.

This clonotype occurred a few times. The chain links TRBV6-2 or TRBV6-3 to TRBJ2-5, with 7 bases aligning to TRBD2. V lost 5 bases to trimming and J lost 2 bases; unmatched junction nucleotides: 11. Germline V gene lookup returns CDR1 MNHEY and CDR2 SVGEGT. The CDR3 loop spans 16 amino acids. As DNA, the CDR3 is TGTGCCAGCAGTCCCCTCTACGCGGGAGATCAAGAGACCCAGTACTTC. Translation gives CASSPLYAGDQETQYF.

This clonotype has only a few counts. The V call is TRBV20-1, the J call TRBJ2-7; 7 bases match TRBD2. Germline CDR1 DFQATT, CDR2 SNEGSKA (reference sequence). The CDR3 extends over 11 amino acids. V gave up 5 bases and J gave up 4 bases; unmatched junction bases: 2. CDR3 DNA sequence: TGCAGTGCTCAGCGGGGATACGAGCAGTACTTC. The encoded protein is CSAQRGYEQYF.

CDR3 DNA: TGTGCCAGCAGTCAAGGACAGGGCGATCAGCCCCAGCATTTT. Translating it yields CASSQGQGDQPQHF. The chain carries TRBV2 and TRBJ1-5; 8 positions match TRBD1. This CDR3 has 14 residues. The trim removed 5 bases at V and 5 bases at J, leaving 5 bases unmatched. Germline V gives CDR1 SNHLY, CDR2 FYNNEI.

This clonotype was recorded a few times. The chain joins TRBV28 to TRBJ2-6; 12 nucleotides line up with TRBD1. Germline V CDR1 and CDR2: MDHEN, SYDVKM. J lost 2 bases, V lost 4 bases, and 15 bases had no gene match. The CDR3 consists of 21 residues. Written as DNA, the CDR3 is TGTGCCAGCAGTTCATTGTTCACCGGGACAGGGGGCTTACCTGGGGCCAACGTCCTGACTTTC. Encoded protein: CASSSLFTGTGGLPGANVLTF. The complete variable domain, with remaining parts taken from reference TRBV28 and TRBJ2-6, reads DVKVTQSSRYLVKRTGEKVFLECVQDMDHENMFWYRQDPGLGLRLIYFSYDVKMKEKGDIPEGYSVSREKKERFSLILESASTNQTSMYLCASSSLFTGTGGLPGANVLTFGAGSRLTVL.

This clonotype was picked up a small number of times. The CDR3 coding sequence is TGTGCCAGCAGTTTCTTGGGACTAGGGGCGAAAGAGACCCAGTACTTC. Its translation is CASSFLGLGAKETQYF. The chain couples TRBV25-1 to TRBJ2-5; 8 nucleotides agree with TRBD2. From germline, CDR1 is MGHDK and CDR2 SYGVNS. With 5 bases clipped from V and 3 bases from J, the junction kept 11 bases outside the gene matches. This CDR3 is built from 16 residues.

This chain joins TRBV20-1 and TRBJ2-4; 11 positions agree with TRBD2. The J call may be in error: the DNA end matches TRBJ2-7 better. Germline-derived CDR1 and CDR2 are DFQATT and SNEGSKA (reference sequence). The CDR3 spans 15 residues. The CDR3 DNA reads as TGCAGTGCCCGGGGGACTAGCGGCAGTTTCTACGAGCAGTACTTC. This translates into CSARGTSGSFYEQYF.

This clonotype was observed many times. The gene calls are TRBV4-1 and TRBJ1-2; TRBD1 matches 10 bases. The CDR3 consists of 13 residues. The germline V gene encodes CDR1 MGHRA and CDR2 YSYEKL. With 4 bases clipped from V and 5 bases from J, the junction kept 1 base outside the gene matches. In nucleotides, the CDR3 is TGCGCCAGCAGCCGGACAGGGGGATATGGCTACACCTTC. Residues: CASSRTGGYGYTF.

This clonotype has more than one count but fewer than ten. The chain carries TRBV18 and TRBJ1-6; 8 nucleotides align to TRBD1. The CDR3 is 15 residues long. Germline V gives CDR1 KGHSH, CDR2 LQKENI. V lost 5 bases to trimming and J lost 9 bases; unmatched junction nucleotides: 9. CDR3 DNA: TGTGCCAGCTCAGCCACAGGGGGTAAAGGTTCACCCCTCCACTTT. This encodes CASSATGGKGSPLHF.

V usage is TRBV7-9 and J usage is TRBJ2-7; D is undetermined. V gave up 8 bases and J gave up 0 bases, with 8 bases separating them. The CDR3 has 12 amino acids. Germline CDR1 and CDR2: SEHNR and FQNEAQ (reference sequence). The CDR3 reads CASALSSYEQYF. The CDR3 DNA sequence: TGTGCCAGCGCGTTAAGCTCCTACGAGCAGTACTTC.

V gene TRBV5-5 combines with J gene TRBJ2-7; D gene unclear. The CDR3 is 13 residues long. From germline, CDR1 is SGHKS and CDR2 YYEKEE (reference sequence). The V and J ends lost 3 bases and 5 bases respectively, with 12 bases between them. The CDR3 DNA reads as TGTGCCAGCAGCTCCCGAACAGCAAACGAGCAGTACTTC. This sequence encodes CASSSRTANEQYF.

The chain has TRBV5-1 and TRBJ2-1; 14 nucleotides agree with TRBD2. CDR1 is SGHRS and CDR2 is YFSETQ in the germline V gene. This CDR3 spans 19 amino acids. V dropped 0 bases and J dropped 2; count of bases not matched to a gene: 7. CDR3 bases: TGCGCCAGCAGCTTGGCTCCCGGGACTAGCGGGAGACCCTACAATGAGCAGTTCTTC. Translation gives CASSLAPGTSGRPYNEQFF.

This chain joins TRBV2 and TRBJ2-7; 7 nucleotides line up with TRBD1. Trimming removed 4 bases from V and 2 bases from J; junction bases left unmatched: 5. The CDR3 extends over 14 amino acids. Germline V gene sequence: CDR1 SNHLY, CDR2 FYNNEI. The CDR3 sequence is CASSVDRQAYEQYF. Written as DNA, the CDR3 is TGTGCCAGCAGTGTGGACAGGCAAGCCTACGAGCAGTACTTC.

This clonotype was seen only a few times. The rearrangement uses TRBV20-1 and TRBJ2-1; tentatively, D is TRBD2 (6 bases). Germline V gene data show CDR1 as DFQATT and CDR2 as SNEGSKA (reference sequence). CDR3 length equals 13 residues. V was pared by 6 bases and J by 4 bases, with 13 bases between. The CDR3 DNA sequence: TGCAGTGCCGGGGGTCGGATTTACAATGAGCAGTTCTTC. Translated: CSAGGRIYNEQFF.

This clonotype was detected a few times. This chain links TRBV2 with TRBJ1-6, with 8 nucleotides matching TRBD1. The CDR3 loop spans 17 amino acids. V lost 0 bases and J lost 6; bases outside the gene matches: 7. The V gene's germline CDR1 is SNHLY and CDR2 FYNNEI. The CDR3 sequence is CASSEAKTGAFNSPLHF. The CDR3 coding sequence is TGTGCCAGCAGTGAAGCGAAGACAGGGGCCTTTAATTCACCCCTCCACTTT.

The J gene is TRBJ2-7, the V gene TRBV12-3 or TRBV12-4; 10 bases fit TRBD1. The trim removed 6 bases at V and 4 bases at J, leaving 9 bases unmatched. The CDR3 loop spans 15 amino acids. Written as DNA, the CDR3 is TGTGCCAGCAGACCGGGGACAGGGGTGGTTTACGAGCAGTACTTC. Amino acids: CASRPGTGVVYEQYF.

This sequence joins TRBV4-1 and TRBJ2-7; D is unresolved. V lost 1 base, J lost 2 bases, and 12 bases lay in between. The CDR3 consists of 15 residues. Germline-derived CDR1 and CDR2 are MGHRA and YSYEKL. The DNA of the CDR3 is TGCGCCAGCAGCCAAGTAGCTAGTTCACCCTACGAGCAGTACTTC. It encodes CASSQVASSPYEQYF.

This clonotype was seen repeatedly, ten times or more. V is TRBV21-1 and J is TRBJ2-5; no check of the table's D call, TRBD2, against the DNA was made. TRBV21-1 is labeled a pseudogene. There are 18 residues in the CDR3. CDR3 residues: CASSNPWELADSQETQYF. CDR3 bases: TGTGCCAGCAGCAATCCCTGGGAACTAGCGGACTCTCAAGAGACCCAGTACTTC.

V and J are TRBV11-2 and TRBJ2-1, with 7 bases matching TRBD1. CDR1 and CDR2 from the germline V gene are SGHAT and FQNNGV. CDR3 size: 17 residues. The V segment lost 5 bases and the J segment 8 bases; nucleotides outside the gene matches: 18. Here the CDR3 DNA reads TGTGCCAGCAGCATAGGTTTGGTCGATAAAACAGGGGATGAGCAGTTCTTC. Encoded protein: CASSIGLVDKTGDEQFF.